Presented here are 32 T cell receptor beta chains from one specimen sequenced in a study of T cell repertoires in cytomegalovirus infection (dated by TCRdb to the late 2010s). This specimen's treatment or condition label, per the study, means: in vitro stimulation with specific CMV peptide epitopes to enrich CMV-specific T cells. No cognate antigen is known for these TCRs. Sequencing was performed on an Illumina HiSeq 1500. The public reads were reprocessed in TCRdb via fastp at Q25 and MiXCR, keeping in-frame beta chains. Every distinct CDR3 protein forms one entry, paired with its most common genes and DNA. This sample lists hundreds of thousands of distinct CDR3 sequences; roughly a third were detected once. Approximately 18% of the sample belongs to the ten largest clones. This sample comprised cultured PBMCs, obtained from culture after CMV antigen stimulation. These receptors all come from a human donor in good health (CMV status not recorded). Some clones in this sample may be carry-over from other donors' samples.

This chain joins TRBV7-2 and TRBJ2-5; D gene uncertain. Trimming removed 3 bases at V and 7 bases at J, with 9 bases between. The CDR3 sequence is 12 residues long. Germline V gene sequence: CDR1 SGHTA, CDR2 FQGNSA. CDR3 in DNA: TGTGCCAGCAGCTTGTTTTTGGGGACCCAGTACTTC. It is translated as CASSLFLGTQYF.

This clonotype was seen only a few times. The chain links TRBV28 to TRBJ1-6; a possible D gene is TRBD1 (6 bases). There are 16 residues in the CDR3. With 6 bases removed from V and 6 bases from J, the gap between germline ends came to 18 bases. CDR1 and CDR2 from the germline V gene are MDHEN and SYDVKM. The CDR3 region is CASSLGQWRVNSPLHF. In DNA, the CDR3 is TGTGCCAGCAGCCTAGGACAGTGGAGGGTTAATTCACCCCTCCACTTT.

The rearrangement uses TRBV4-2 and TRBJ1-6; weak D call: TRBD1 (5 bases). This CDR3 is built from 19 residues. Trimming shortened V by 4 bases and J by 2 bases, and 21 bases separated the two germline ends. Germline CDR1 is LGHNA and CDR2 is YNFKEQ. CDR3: CASSPLGLRGSAYNSPLHF. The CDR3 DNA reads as TGTGCCAGCAGCCCGTTGGGGCTTCGGGGTTCGGCCTATAATTCACCCCTCCACTTT.

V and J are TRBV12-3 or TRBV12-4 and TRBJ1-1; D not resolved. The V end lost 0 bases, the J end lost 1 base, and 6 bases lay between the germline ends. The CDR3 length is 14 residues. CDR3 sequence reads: CASSLARRNTEAFF. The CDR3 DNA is TGTGCCAGCAGTTTAGCGCGGCGGAACACTGAAGCTTTCTTT.

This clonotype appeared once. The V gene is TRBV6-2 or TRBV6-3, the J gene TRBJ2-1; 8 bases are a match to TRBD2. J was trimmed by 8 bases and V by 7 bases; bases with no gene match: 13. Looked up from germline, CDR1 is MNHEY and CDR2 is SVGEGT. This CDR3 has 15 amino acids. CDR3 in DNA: TGTGCCAGCAATTCTCCGGGACTAGGAGCCGATGAGCAGTTCTTC. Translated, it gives CASNSPGLGADEQFF.

The CDR3 region is CSVEEGGRTGYTF. The CDR3, as DNA: TGCAGCGTTGAAGAGGGGGGCCGGACTGGCTACACCTTC. The chain uses TRBV29-1 and TRBJ1-2; TRBD1 is a possible D gene (6 bases). Trimming left V 0 bases short and J 7 bases short, with 12 bases between. CDR3 length: 13 amino acids. Germline values: CDR1 SQVTM, CDR2 ANQGSEA.

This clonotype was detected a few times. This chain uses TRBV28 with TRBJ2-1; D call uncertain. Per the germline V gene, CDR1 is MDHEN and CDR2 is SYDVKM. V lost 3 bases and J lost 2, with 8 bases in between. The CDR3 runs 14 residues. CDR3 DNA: TGTGCCAGCAGTTTGCAGGAACCCTACAATGAGCAGTTCTTC. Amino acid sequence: CASSLQEPYNEQFF.

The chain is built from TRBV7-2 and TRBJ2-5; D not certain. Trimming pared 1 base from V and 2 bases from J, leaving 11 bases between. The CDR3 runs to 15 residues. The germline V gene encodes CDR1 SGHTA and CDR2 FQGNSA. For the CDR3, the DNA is TGTGCCAGCAGCTTAGGTATTCGACAACAAGAGACCCAGTACTTC. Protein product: CASSLGIRQQETQYF.

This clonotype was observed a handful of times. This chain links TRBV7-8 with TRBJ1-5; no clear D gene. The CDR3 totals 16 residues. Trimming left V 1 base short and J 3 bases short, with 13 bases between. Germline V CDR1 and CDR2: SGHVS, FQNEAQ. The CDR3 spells CASSLVASGLNQPQHF. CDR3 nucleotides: TGTGCCAGCAGCTTAGTGGCTTCCGGCCTCAATCAGCCCCAGCATTTT. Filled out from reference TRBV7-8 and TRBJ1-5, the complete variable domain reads GAGVSQSPRYKVAKRGQDVALRCDPISGHVSLFWYQQALGQGPEFLTYFQNEAQLDKSGLPSDRFFAERPEGSVSTLKIQRTQQEDSAVYLCASSLVASGLNQPQHFGDGTRLSIL.

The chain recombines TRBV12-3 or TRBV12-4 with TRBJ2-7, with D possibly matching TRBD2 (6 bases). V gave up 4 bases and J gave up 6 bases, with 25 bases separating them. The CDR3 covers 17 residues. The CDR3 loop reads CASSSAVVWLAMGEQYF. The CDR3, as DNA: TGTGCCAGCAGTTCCGCGGTAGTTTGGCTAGCGATGGGCGAGCAGTACTTC.

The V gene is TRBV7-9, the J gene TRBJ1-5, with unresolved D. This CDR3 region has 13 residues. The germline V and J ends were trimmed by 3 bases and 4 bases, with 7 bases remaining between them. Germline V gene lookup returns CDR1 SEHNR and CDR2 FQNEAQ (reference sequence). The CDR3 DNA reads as TGTGCCAGCAGCTTTTCCCAGAATCAGCCCCAGCATTTT. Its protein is CASSFSQNQPQHF.

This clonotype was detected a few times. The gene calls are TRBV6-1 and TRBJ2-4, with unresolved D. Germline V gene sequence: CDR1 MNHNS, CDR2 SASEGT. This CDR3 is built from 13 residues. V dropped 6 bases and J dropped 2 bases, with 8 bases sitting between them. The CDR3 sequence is CASRSPSKNIQYF. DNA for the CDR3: TGTGCCAGCAGATCGCCTTCCAAAAACATTCAGTACTTC.

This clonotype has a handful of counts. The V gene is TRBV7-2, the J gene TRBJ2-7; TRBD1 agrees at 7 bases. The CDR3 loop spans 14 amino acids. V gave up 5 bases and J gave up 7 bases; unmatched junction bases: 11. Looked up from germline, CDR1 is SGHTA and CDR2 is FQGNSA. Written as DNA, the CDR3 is TGTGCCAGCAGCGGCGAGGGGGCCCCCGGGGAGCAGTACTTC. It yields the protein CASSGEGAPGEQYF.

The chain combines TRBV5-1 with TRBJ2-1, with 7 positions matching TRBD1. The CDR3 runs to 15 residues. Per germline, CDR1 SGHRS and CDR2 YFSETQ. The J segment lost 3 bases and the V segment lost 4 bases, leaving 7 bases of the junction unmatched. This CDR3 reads CASSSRQGDYNEQFF. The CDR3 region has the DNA TGCGCCAGCAGCAGCCGACAGGGTGACTACAATGAGCAGTTCTTC.

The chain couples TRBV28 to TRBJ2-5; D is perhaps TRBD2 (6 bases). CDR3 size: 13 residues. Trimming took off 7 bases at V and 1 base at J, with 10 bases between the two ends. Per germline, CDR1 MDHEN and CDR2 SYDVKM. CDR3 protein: CASTRGLQETQYF. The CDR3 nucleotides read TGTGCCAGCACGCGGGGCCTCCAAGAGACCCAGTACTTC. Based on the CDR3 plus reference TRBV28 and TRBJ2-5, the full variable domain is DVKVTQSSRYLVKRTGEKVFLECVQDMDHENMFWYRQDPGLGLRLIYFSYDVKMKEKGDIPEGYSVSREKKERFSLILESASTNQTSMYLCASTRGLQETQYFGPGTRLLVL.

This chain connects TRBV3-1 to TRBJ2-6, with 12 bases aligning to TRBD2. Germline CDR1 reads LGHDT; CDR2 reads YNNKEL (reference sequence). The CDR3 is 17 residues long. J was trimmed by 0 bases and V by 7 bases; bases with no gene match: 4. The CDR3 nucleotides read TGTGCCAGCAAGCTAGCGGGAGGGAGCTCTGGGGCCAACGTCCTGACTTTC. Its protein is CASKLAGGSSGANVLTF.

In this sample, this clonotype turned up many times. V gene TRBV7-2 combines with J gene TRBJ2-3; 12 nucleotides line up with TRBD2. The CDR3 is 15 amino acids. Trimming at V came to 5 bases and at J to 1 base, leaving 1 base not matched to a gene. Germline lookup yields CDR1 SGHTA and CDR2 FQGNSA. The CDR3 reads CASSPSGGGTDTQYF. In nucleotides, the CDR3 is TGTGCCAGCAGCCCTAGCGGGGGGGGCACAGATACGCAGTATTTT.

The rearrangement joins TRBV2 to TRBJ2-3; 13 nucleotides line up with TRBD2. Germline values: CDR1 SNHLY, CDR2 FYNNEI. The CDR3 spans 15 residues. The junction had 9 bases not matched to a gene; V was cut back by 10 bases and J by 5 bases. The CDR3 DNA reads TGTGCCACCCTAGGACGGACTAGCGGGGGAGATACGCAGTATTTT. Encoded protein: CATLGRTSGGDTQYF.

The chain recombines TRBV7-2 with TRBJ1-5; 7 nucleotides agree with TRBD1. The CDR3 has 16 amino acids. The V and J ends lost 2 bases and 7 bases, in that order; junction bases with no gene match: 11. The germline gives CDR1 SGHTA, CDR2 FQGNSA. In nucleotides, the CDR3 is TGTGCCAGCAGCTTACGGCCCCACAGGGGTTACCAGCCCCAGCATTTT. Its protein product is CASSLRPHRGYQPQHF.

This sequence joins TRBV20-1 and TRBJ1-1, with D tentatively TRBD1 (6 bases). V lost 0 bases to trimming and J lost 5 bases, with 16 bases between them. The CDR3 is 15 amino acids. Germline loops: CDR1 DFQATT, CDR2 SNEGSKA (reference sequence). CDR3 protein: CSARDFRQGRTEAFF. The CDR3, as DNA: TGCAGTGCTAGAGATTTCCGGCAGGGGAGGACTGAAGCTTTCTTT.

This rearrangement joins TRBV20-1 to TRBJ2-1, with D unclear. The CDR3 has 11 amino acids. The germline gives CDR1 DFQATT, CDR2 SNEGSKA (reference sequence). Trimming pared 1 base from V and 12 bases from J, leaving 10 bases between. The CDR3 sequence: CSARGLGVQFF. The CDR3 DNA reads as TGCAGTGCTAGAGGTCTTGGGGTGCAGTTCTTC.

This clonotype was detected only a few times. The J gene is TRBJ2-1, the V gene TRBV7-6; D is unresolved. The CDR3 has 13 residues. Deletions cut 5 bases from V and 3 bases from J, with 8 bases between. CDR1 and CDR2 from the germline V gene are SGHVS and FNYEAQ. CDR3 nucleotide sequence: TGTGCCAGCAGCGAATCGGACTACAATGAGCAGTTCTTC. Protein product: CASSESDYNEQFF.

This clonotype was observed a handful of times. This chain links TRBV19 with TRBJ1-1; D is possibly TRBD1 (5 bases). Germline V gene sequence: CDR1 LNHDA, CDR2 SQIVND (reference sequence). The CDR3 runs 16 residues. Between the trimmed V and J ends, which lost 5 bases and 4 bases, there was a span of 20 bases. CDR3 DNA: TGTGCCAGTAGTTTCACCCCGCCCCGGGGGGGCACTGAAGCTTTCTTT. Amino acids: CASSFTPPRGGTEAFF.

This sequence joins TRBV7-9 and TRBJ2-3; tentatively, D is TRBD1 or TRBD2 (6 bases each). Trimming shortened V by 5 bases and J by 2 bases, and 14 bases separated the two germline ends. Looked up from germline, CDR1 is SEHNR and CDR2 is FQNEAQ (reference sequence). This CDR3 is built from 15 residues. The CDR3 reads CASSPYGGNTDTQYF. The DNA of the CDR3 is TGTGCCAGCAGCCCGTACGGGGGCAACACAGATACGCAGTATTTT.

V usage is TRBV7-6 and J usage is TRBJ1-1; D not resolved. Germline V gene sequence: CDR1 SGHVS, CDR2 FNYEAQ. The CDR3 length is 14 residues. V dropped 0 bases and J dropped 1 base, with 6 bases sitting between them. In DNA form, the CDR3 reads TGTGCCAGCAGCTTAGCGCTAGCGAACACTGAAGCTTTCTTT. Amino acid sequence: CASSLALANTEAFF.

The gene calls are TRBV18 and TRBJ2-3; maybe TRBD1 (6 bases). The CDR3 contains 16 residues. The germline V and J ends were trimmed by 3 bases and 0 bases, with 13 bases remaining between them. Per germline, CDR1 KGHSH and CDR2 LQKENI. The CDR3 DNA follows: TGTGCCAGCTCACCGACCGGGACAATAAGCACAGATACGCAGTATTTT. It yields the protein CASSPTGTISTDTQYF.

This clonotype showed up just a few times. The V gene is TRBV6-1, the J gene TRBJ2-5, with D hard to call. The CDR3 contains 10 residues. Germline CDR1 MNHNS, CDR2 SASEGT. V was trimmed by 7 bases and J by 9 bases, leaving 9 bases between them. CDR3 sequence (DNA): TGTGCCAGCACTCTTGGGGCCCAGTACTTC. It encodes CASTLGAQYF.

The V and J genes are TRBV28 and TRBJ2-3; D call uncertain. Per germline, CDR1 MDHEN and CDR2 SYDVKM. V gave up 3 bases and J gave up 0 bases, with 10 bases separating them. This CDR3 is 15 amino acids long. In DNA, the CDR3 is TGTGCCAGCAGTTTTTATACCTTCAGCACAGATACGCAGTATTTT. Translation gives CASSFYTFSTDTQYF.

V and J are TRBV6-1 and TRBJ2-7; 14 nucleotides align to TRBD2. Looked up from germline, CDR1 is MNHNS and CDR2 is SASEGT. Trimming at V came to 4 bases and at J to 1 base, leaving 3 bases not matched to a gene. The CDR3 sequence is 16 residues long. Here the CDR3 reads CASSGGTSGGSYEQYF. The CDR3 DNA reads TGTGCCAGCAGTGGTGGGACTAGCGGGGGATCCTACGAGCAGTACTTC.

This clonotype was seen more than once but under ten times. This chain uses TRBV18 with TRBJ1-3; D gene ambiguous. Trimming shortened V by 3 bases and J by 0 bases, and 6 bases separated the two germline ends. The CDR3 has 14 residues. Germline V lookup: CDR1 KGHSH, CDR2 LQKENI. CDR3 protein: CASSPDNSGNTIYF. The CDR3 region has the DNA TGTGCCAGCTCACCTGACAACTCTGGAAACACCATATATTTT.

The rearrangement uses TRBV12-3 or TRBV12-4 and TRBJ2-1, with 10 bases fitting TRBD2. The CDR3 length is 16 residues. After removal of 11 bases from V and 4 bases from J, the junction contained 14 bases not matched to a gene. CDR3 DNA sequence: TGTGCCCCAGGACGGGCCGGACTAGCGGTATACAATGAGCAGTTCTTC. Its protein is CAPGRAGLAVYNEQFF.

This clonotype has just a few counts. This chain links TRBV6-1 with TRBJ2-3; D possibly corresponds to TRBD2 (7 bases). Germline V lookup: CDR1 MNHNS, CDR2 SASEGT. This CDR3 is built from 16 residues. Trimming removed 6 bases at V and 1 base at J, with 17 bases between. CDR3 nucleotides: TGTGCCAGCAGCCCGAGGGGGGACTACCGCACAGATACGCAGTATTTT. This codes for CASSPRGDYRTDTQYF.